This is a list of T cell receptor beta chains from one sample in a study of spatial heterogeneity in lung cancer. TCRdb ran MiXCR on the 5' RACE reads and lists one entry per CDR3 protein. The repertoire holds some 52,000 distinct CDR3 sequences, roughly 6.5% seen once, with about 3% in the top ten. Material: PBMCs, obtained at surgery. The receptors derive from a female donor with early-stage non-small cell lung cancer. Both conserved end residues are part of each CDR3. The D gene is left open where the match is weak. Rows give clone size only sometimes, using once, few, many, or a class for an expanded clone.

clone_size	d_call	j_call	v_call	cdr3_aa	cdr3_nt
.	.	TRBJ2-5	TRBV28	CATGRPTGGETQYF	TGTGCCACCGGTCGGCCAACAGGTGGAGAGACCCAGTACTTC
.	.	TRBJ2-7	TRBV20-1	CSARLSYEQYF	TGCAGTGCTAGATTGTCCTACGAGCAGTACTTC
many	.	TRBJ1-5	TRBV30	CAWSRGAGDQPQHF	TGTGCCTGGAGTAGGGGGGCAGGGGACCAGCCCCAGCATTTT
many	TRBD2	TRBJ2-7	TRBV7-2	CASSRTPGGFYEQYF	TGTGCCAGCAGCCGAACCCCCGGGGGGTTCTACGAGCAGTACTTC
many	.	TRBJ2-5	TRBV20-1	CSARDLKTVLQETQYF	TGCAGTGCTAGAGATCTTAAAACAGTACTACAAGAGACCCAGTACTTC
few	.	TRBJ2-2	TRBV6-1	CASSHRVTGELFF	TGTGCCAGCAGTCACAGGGTAACCGGGGAGCTGTTTTTT
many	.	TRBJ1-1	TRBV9	CASSPQSENTEAFF	TGTGCCAGCAGCCCCCAATCAGAAAACACTGAAGCTTTCTTT
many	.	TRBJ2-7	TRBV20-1	CSASGQSYEQYF	TGCAGTGCTAGTGGACAGTCCTACGAGCAGTACTTC
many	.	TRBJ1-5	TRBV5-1	CASSPDSNQPQHF	TGCGCCAGCAGCCCAGATAGCAATCAGCCCCAGCATTTT
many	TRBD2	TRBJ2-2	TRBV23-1	CASSRIQGYSGGPYTGELFF	TGCGCCAGCAGTCGTATACAGGGCTATAGCGGGGGGCCGTACACCGGGGAGCTGTTTTTT
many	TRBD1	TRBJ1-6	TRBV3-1	CASSNGQGQSPLHF	TGTGCCAGCAGCAATGGACAGGGCCAATCACCCCTCCACTTT
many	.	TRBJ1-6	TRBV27	CASSPLGLVNSPLHF	TGTGCCAGCAGTCCGTTGGGCTTAGTGAATTCACCCCTCCACTTT
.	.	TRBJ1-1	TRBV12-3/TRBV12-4	CASSLQGQNTEAFF	TGTGCCAGCAGTTTACAGGGTCAGAACACTGAAGCTTTCTTT
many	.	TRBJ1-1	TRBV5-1	CASSWAAGREAFF	TGCGCCAGCAGCTGGGCTGCGGGGAGGGAAGCTTTCTTT
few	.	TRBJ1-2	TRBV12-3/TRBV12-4	CASRIHSRGYTF	TGTGCCAGCAGAATCCATTCCCGTGGCTACACCTTC
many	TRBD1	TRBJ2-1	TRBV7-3	CASSLNVHGDRRFF	TGTGCCAGCAGCTTAAACGTCCATGGGGACAGGCGGTTCTTC
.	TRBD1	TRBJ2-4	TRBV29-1	CSARTGVENIQYF	TGCAGCGCCCGGACAGGGGTTGAAAACATTCAGTACTTC
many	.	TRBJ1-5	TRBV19	CASSMIREPQHF	TGTGCCAGTAGTATGATCCGTGAGCCCCAGCATTTT
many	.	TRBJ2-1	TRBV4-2	CASSQEVTSYNEQFF	TGTGCCAGCAGCCAAGAGGTGACTTCTTACAATGAGCAGTTCTTC
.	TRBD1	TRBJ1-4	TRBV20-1	CSARQQGLNEKLFF	TGCAGTGCTCGGCAACAGGGGTTAAATGAAAAACTGTTTTTT
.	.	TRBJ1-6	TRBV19	CASRPAGSPLHF	TGTGCCAGTAGGCCAGCAGGTTCACCCCTCCACTTT
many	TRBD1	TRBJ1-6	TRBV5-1	CASSLGQGSYNSPLHF	TGCGCCAGCAGCTTGGGACAGGGCTCCTATAATTCACCCCTCCACTTT
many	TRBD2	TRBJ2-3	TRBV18	CAGSSGGRQGDTQYF	TGTGCCGGTTCTAGCGGGGGTCGGCAAGGAGATACGCAGTATTTT
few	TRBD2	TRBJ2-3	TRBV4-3	CASSVGGGDTQYF	TGCGCCAGCAGCGTAGGCGGGGGAGATACGCAGTATTTT
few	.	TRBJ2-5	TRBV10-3	CAIGSGRETQYF	TGTGCCATCGGGTCCGGTCGGGAGACCCAGTACTTC
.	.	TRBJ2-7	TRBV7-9	CASSPRGGYEQYF	TGTGCCAGCAGCCCCCGTGGAGGCTACGAGCAGTACTTC
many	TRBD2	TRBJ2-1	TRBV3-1	CASSQRLAGGAKQFF	TGTGCCAGCAGCCAACGTCTAGCGGGGGGGGCCAAGCAGTTCTTC
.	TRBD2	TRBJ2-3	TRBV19	CASSSTSGGPASTQYF	TGTGCCAGTAGCTCTACTAGCGGGGGCCCTGCTTCTACGCAGTATTTT
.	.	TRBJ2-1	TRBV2	CASSEKRIHNEQFF	TGTGCCAGCAGTGAAAAGCGGATTCACAATGAGCAGTTCTTC
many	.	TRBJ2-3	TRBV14	CASSQGDTQYF	TGTGCCAGCAGCCAAGGAGATACGCAGTATTTT
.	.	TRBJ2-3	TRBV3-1	CASSQGRVETDTQYF	TGTGCCAGCAGCCAAGGGAGGGTAGAAACAGATACGCAGTATTTT
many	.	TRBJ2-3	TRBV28	CASSQETADTQYF	TGTGCCAGCAGCCAAGAGACTGCAGATACGCAGTATTTT
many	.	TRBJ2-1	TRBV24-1	CATSDGANNEQFF	TGTGCCACCAGTGACGGGGCAAACAATGAGCAGTTCTTC
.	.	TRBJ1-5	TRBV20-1	CSAKTELLNGPQHF	TGCAGTGCTAAAACCGAGTTGCTAAACGGGCCCCAGCATTTT
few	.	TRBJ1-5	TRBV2	CASRGFYSNQPQHF	TGTGCCAGCAGGGGGTTCTATAGCAATCAGCCCCAGCATTTT
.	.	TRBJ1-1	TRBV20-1	CSARDRLQAGTEAFF	TGCAGTGCTAGAGACCGTCTACAGGCAGGCACTGAAGCTTTCTTT
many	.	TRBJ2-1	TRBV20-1	CSAIRSPWGANEQFF	TGCAGTGCCATCCGGTCCCCTTGGGGGGCCAATGAGCAGTTCTTC
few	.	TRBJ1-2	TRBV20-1	CSARLTDGTNSGYTF	TGCAGTGCTCGACTAACTGACGGGACTAATAGTGGCTACACCTTC
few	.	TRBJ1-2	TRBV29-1	CSVRTTGGYTF	TGCAGCGTTCGGACCACGGGGGGCTACACCTTC